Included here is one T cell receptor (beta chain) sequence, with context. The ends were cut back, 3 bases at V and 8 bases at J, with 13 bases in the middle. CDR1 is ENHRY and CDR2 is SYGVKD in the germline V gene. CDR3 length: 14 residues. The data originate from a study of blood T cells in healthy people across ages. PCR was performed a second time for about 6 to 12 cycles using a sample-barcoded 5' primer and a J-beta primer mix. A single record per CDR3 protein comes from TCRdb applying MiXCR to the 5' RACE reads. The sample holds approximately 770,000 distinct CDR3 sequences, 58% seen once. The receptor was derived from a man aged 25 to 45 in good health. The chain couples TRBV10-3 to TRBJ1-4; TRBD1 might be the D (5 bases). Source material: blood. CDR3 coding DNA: TGTGCCATCAGTGAAGGGACTTATTCCGAAAAACTGTTTTTT. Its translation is CAISEGTYSEKLFF.